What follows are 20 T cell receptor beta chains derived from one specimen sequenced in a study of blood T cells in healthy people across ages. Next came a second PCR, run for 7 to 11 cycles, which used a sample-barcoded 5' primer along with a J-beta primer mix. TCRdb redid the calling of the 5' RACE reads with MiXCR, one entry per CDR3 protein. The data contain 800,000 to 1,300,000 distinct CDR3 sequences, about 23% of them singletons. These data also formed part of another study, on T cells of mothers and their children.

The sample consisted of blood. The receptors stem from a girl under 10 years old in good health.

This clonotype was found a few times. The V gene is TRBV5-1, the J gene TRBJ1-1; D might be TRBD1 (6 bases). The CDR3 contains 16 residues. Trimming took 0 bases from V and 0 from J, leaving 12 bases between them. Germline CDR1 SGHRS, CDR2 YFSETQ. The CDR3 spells CASSLVQGFMNTEAFF. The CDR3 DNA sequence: TGCGCCAGCAGCTTGGTCCAGGGGTTTATGAACACTGAAGCTTTCTTT.

The CDR3 is CASQKGETQYF. As DNA, the CDR3 is TGTGCCAGTCAAAAAGGGGAGACCCAGTACTTC. The chain carries TRBV2 and TRBJ2-5; no clear D gene. Germline CDR1 is SNHLY and CDR2 is FYNNEI. The germline V and J ends were trimmed by 9 bases and 5 bases, with 10 bases remaining between them. The CDR3 has 11 amino acids. Combining the CDR3 with reference TRBV2 and TRBJ2-5 gives the whole variable domain EPEVTQTPSHQVTQMGQEVILRCVPISNHLYFYWYRQILGQKVEFLVSFYNNEISEKSEIFDDQFSVERPDGSNFTLKIRSTKLEDSAMYFCASQKGETQYFGPGTRLLVL.

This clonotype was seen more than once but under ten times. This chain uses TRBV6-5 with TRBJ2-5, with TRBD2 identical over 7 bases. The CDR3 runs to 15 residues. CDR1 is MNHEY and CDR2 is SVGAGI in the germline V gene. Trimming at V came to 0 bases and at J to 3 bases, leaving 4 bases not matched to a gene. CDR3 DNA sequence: TGTGCCAGCAGTTACTCGAACCTAGCGGAAGAGACCCAGTACTTC. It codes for CASSYSNLAEETQYF.

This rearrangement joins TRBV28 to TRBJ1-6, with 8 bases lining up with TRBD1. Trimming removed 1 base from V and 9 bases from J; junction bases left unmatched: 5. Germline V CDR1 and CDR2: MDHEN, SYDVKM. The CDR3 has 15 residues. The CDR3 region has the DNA TGTGCCAGCAGTTTATCATCCAGGGGGCTTTCACCCCTCCACTTT. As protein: CASSLSSRGLSPLHF.

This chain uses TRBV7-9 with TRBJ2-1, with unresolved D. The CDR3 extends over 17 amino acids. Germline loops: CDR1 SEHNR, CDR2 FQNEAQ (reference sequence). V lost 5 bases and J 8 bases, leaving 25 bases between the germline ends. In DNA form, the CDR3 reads TGTGCCAGCAGCCCCCTTCCCCTAGGGCCTAAAAGCGATGAGCAGTTCTTC. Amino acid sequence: CASSPLPLGPKSDEQFF.

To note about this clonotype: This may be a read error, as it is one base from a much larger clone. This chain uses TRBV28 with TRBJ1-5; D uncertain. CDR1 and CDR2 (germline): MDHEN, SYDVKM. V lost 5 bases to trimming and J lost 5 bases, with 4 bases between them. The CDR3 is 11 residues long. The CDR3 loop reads CASSIDQPQHF. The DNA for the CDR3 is TGTGCCAGCAGTATAGATCAGCCCCAGCATTTT.

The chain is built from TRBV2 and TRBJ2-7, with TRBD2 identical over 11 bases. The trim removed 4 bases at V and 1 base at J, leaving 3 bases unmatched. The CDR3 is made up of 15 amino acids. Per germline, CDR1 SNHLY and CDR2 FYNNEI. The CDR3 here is CASSVASGGSYEQYF. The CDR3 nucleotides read TGTGCCAGCAGTGTGGCTAGCGGGGGGTCCTACGAGCAGTACTTC.

CDR3 sequence (DNA): TGCAGCGTTGAAGGGGCAGGGTGGCAAGAGACCCAGTACTTC. The encoded protein is CSVEGAGWQETQYF. V usage is TRBV29-1 and J usage is TRBJ2-5, with D perhaps matching TRBD1 (5 bases). CDR1 is SQVTM and CDR2 is ANQGSEA in the germline V gene. The CDR3 contains 14 residues. V was clipped by 1 base and J by 2 bases, with 11 bases between them.

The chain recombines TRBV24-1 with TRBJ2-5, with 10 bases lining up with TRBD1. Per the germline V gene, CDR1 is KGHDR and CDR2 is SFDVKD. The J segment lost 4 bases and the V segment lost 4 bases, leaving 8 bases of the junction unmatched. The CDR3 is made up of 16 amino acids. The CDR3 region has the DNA TGTGCCACCAGTGACCGGGGACAGGGGTCAGGAGAGACCCAGTACTTC. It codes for CATSDRGQGSGETQYF.

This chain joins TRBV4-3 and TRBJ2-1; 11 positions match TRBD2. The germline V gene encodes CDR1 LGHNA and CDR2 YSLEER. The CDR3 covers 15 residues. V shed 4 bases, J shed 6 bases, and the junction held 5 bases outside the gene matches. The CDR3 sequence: CASSPGLAEINEQFF. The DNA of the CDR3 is TGCGCCAGCAGCCCGGGACTAGCGGAAATCAATGAGCAGTTCTTC.

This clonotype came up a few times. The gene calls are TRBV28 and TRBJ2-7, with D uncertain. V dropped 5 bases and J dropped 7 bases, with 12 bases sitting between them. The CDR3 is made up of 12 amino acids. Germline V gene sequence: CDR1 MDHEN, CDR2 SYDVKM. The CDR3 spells CASSNMESEQYF. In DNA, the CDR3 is TGTGCCAGCAGTAACATGGAATCAGAGCAGTACTTC.

In nucleotides, the CDR3 is TGTGCCAGCGGGTTAGAGGGAAATCAGCCCCAGCATTTT. This encodes CASGLEGNQPQHF. The chain recombines TRBV28 with TRBJ1-5; D gene ambiguous. Per germline, CDR1 MDHEN and CDR2 SYDVKM. CDR3 size: 13 residues. V gave up 8 bases and J gave up 4 bases, with 12 bases separating them.

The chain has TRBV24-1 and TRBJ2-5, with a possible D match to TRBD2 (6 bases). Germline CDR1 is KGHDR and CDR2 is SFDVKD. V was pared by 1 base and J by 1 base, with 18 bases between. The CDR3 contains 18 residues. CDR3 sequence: CATSDLDRDWDVQETQYF. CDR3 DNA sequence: TGTGCCACCAGTGATTTAGACCGGGACTGGGACGTCCAAGAGACCCAGTACTTC.

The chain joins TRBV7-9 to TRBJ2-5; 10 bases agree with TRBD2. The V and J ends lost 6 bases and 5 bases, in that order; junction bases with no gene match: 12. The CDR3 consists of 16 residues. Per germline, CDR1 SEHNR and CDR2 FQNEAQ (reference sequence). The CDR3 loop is CASSSVLAGAAETQYF. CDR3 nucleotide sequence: TGTGCCAGCAGTTCAGTGCTAGCGGGGGCCGCGGAGACCCAGTACTTC.

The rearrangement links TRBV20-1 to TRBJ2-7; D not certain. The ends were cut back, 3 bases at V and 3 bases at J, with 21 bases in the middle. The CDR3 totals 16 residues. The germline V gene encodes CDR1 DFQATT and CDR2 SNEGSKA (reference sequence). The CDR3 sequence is CSASPPSRGVGYEQYF. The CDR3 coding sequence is TGCAGTGCTAGTCCCCCTTCCAGAGGAGTGGGCTACGAGCAGTACTTC.

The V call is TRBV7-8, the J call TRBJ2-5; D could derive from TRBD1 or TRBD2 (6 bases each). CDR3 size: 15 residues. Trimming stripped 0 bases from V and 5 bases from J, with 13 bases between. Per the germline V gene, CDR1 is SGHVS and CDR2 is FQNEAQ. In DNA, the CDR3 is TGTGCCAGCAGCTTAGCGGCACAAGGGGGGGAGACCCAGTACTTC. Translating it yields CASSLAAQGGETQYF.

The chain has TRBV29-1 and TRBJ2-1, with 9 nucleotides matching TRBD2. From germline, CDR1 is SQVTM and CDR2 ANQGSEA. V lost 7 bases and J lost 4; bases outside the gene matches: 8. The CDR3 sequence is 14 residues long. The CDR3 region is CSGRGTSQYNEQFF. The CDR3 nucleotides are TGCAGCGGACGGGGGACTAGCCAATACAATGAGCAGTTCTTC.

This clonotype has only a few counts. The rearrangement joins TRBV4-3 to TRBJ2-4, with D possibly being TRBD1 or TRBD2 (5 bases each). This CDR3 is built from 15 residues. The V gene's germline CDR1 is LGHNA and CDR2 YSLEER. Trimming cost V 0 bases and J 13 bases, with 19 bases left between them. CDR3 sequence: CASSQDRNPEGIQYF. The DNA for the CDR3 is TGCGCCAGCAGCCAAGATCGGAATCCTGAGGGGATACAGTACTTC.

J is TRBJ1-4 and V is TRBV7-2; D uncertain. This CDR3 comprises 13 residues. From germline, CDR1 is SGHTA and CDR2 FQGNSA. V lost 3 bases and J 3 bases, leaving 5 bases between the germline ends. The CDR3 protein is CASSFRSNEKLFF. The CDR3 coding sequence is TGTGCCAGCAGCTTTAGGTCTAATGAAAAACTGTTTTTT.

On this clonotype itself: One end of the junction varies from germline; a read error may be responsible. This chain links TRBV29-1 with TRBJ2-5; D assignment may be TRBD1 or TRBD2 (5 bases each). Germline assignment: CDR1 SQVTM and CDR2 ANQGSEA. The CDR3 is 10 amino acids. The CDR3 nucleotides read TGCAGCACCACCGGGACGGGAAAGTTCTTC. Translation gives CSTTGTGKFF.